A single sample is the source of the 16 T cell receptor beta chains below, sequenced in a study of blood T cell repertoires in COVID-19. This table comes from immunoSEQ multiplex PCR, and its TCRdb copy is limited to in-frame clones, with some not included. The sample includes 110,000 to 150,000 clones, 80% to 90% of them seen just once. Sequencing was carried out using peripheral blood. The source of these receptors is an older woman with active COVID-19.

As DNA, the CDR3 is TGTGCCATCAGTGGGCGCCAGGGGCCCCTCCACTTT. Translated, it gives CAISGRQGPLHF. The chain couples TRBV10-3 to TRBJ1-6; tentatively, D is TRBD1 (6 bases). The germline gives CDR1 ENHRY, CDR2 SYGVKD. V lost 4 bases, J lost 13 bases, and 11 bases lay in between. The CDR3 sequence is 12 residues long.

The gene calls are TRBV25-1 and TRBJ2-7; 8 bases line up with TRBD2. The junction had 5 bases not matched to a gene; V was cut back by 5 bases and J by 2 bases. This CDR3 comprises 14 residues. Germline loops: CDR1 MGHDK, CDR2 SYGVNS. DNA of the CDR3: TGTGCCAGCAGTTCCCTAGCGGGTACCTACGAGCAGTACTTC. Translated: CASSSLAGTYEQYF.

CDR3 in DNA: TGCGCCAGCAGCCCCTTACCGGGGGGGCCGGCCAATGAGCAGTTCTTC. Protein sequence: CASSPLPGGPANEQFF. This rearrangement joins TRBV4-3 to TRBJ2-1, with 8 bases fitting TRBD2. V was clipped by 4 bases and J by 6 bases; unmatched bases: 11. CDR3 length: 16 residues. CDR1 and CDR2 (germline): LGHNA, YSLEER.

This clone was detected only once. The rearrangement links TRBV28 to TRBJ2-3; maybe TRBD1 (7 bases). V was trimmed by 1 base and J by 5 bases, leaving 16 bases between them. The CDR3 runs 16 residues. The V gene's germline CDR1 is MDHEN and CDR2 SYDVKM. The chain's CDR3 is CASSLFRQGLGDTQYF. In nucleotides, the CDR3 is TGTGCCAGCAGTTTATTCCGACAGGGACTGGGAGATACGCAGTATTTT.

Worth noting for this clone: The same CDR3 also results from other DNA sequences found in this sample. The J gene is TRBJ1-2, the V gene TRBV6-5, with TRBD1 matching 11 bases. Germline V gives CDR1 MNHEY, CDR2 SVGAGI. With 2 bases clipped from V and 7 bases from J, the junction kept 3 bases outside the gene matches. The CDR3 runs to 14 residues. This chain's CDR3 is CASSYTGQGAGYTF. CDR3 coding DNA: TGTGCCAGCAGTTACACCGGACAGGGGGCTGGCTACACCTTC.

The chain employs TRBV18 and TRBJ2-2, with D possibly matching TRBD2 (6 bases). The CDR3 length is 14 residues. From germline, CDR1 is KGHSH and CDR2 LQKENI. Trimming took off 8 bases at V and 1 base at J, with 11 bases between the two ends. CDR3 sequence: CASTMGLNTGELFF. Written as DNA, the CDR3 is TGTGCCAGCACTATGGGACTGAACACCGGGGAGCTGTTTTTT.

The chain recombines TRBV25-1 with TRBJ2-1; a weak D match, TRBD2 (7 bases). V was clipped by 10 bases and J by 3 bases, with 16 bases between them. CDR3 length: 14 residues. Germline V CDR1 and CDR2: MGHDK, SYGVNS. The CDR3 sequence: CAIPRGGNYNEQFF. Written as DNA, the CDR3 is TGTGCCATCCCAAGGGGGGGGAACTACAATGAGCAGTTCTTC.

The CDR3 nucleotides are TGTGCCAGCAGTTACTCGACAGGGATGTATCAGCCCCAGCATTTT. Protein sequence: CASSYSTGMYQPQHF. The V gene is TRBV6-2 or TRBV6-3, the J gene TRBJ1-5; TRBD1 agrees at 7 bases. Unmatched junction bases numbered 4, after V lost 0 bases and J lost 5 bases. CDR1 is MNHEY and CDR2 is SVGEGT in the germline V gene. The CDR3 consists of 15 residues.

V and J are TRBV27 and TRBJ1-5, with 9 bases lining up with TRBD1. Trimming at V came to 3 bases and at J to 4 bases, leaving 1 base not matched to a gene. The CDR3 is 14 residues long. Germline-derived CDR1 and CDR2 are MNHEY and SMNVEV (reference sequence). Written as DNA, the CDR3 is TGTGCCAGCAGTTTGGGACAGGGTAATCAGCCCCAGCATTTT. Translated: CASSLGQGNQPQHF.

The table lists this clone with a count of one. The chain joins TRBV7-3 to TRBJ2-2; D remains unclear. V was cut by 3 bases and J by 3 bases, with 14 bases left in between. The CDR3 runs to 16 residues. Germline V gives CDR1 SGHTA, CDR2 FQGTGA. The CDR3 DNA follows: TGTGCCAGCAGCTTGCGATCTGACACATACACCGGGGAGCTGTTTTTT. It yields the protein CASSLRSDTYTGELFF.

V gene TRBV18 combines with J gene TRBJ2-7; 11 positions agree with TRBD2. The CDR3 sequence is 16 residues long. V lost 3 bases, J lost 5 bases, and 9 bases stayed unmatched. Germline values: CDR1 KGHSH, CDR2 LQKENI. In nucleotides, the CDR3 is TGTGCCAGCTCACCGGCGACTAGCGGGACTGTCAACGAGCAGTACTTC. It specifies CASSPATSGTVNEQYF.

This chain uses TRBV5-8 with TRBJ1-3; D unclear. Deletions cut 4 bases from V and 0 bases from J, with 14 bases between. This CDR3 has 16 residues. Germline assignment: CDR1 SGHTS and CDR2 YDEGEE. The CDR3 bases are TGTGCCAGCAGCCTATGGGGAGCTTACTCTGGAAACACCATATATTTT. This translates into CASSLWGAYSGNTIYF.

The CDR3 loop is CASSRQASNYGYTF. The CDR3, as DNA: TGTGCCAGTAGCCGACAGGCCTCTAACTATGGCTACACCTTC. J is TRBJ1-2 and V is TRBV19, with D possibly being TRBD1 (6 bases). This CDR3 spans 14 amino acids. Deletions cut 6 bases from V and 0 bases from J, with 11 bases between. Per the germline V gene, CDR1 is LNHDA and CDR2 is SQIVND (reference sequence).

V is TRBV5-5 and J is TRBJ1-1; 8 nucleotides agree with TRBD1. The V gene end was trimmed by 5 bases and the J gene end by 2 bases; junction bases not matched to a gene: 5. The CDR3 loop spans 14 amino acids. Germline assignment: CDR1 SGHKS and CDR2 YYEKEE (reference sequence). The CDR3 protein is CASRQGAVNTEAFF. CDR3 nucleotide sequence: TGTGCCAGCAGGCAGGGGGCTGTAAACACTGAAGCTTTCTTT.

The V gene is TRBV18, the J gene TRBJ1-5; 7 nucleotides agree with TRBD1. Germline-derived CDR1 and CDR2 are KGHSH and LQKENI. V lost 3 bases and J lost 5; bases outside the gene matches: 1. The CDR3 extends over 13 amino acids. CDR3 protein: CASSPGQDQPQHF. CDR3 DNA sequence: TGTGCCAGCTCACCCGGACAGGATCAGCCCCAGCATTTT.

V gene TRBV7-8 combines with J gene TRBJ1-4; 8 bases align to TRBD1. V lost 5 bases and J lost 4; bases outside the gene matches: 6. Germline V gene data show CDR1 as SGHVS and CDR2 as FQNEAQ. This CDR3 region has 15 residues. As DNA, the CDR3 is TGTGCCAGCAGCACGACAGGGGAGGGTAATGAAAAACTGTTTTTT. It encodes CASSTTGEGNEKLFF.